This TCR beta chain was recorded in a study of blood T cell repertoires in COVID-19. On the study more broadly: Specimens from acute and convalescent COVID-19 originated in the United States, Italy and Spain.

In the source study's methods: Reference gene primer amplification gave estimated nucleated cell counts. Some clones are missing from TCRdb's copy, which holds only in-frame ones; the method was immunoSEQ multiplex PCR. Clone size and V and J calls were adopted from that table, with D and trimming inferred from the DNA. The sample includes over 200,000 clones, roughly 80% of them seen just once. Unmatched junction bases numbered 2, after V lost 2 bases and J lost 0 bases. The germline gives CDR1 PRHDT, CDR2 FYEKMQ (reference sequence). CDR3 length: 15 amino acids. V and J are TRBV13 and TRBJ2-7; 9 nucleotides agree with TRBD2. The clonotype comes from a human donor in a cohort sampled during active COVID-19. The sequenced sample consisted of peripheral blood. The CDR3, as DNA: TGTGCCAGCAGCTTATATAGCGGGAGCTCCTACGAGCAGTACTTC. It translates to CASSLYSGSSYEQYF.